This entry is about one T cell receptor beta chain. The data derive from a study of T-cell memory formation after mild COVID-19. At the level of the study: For the most part, TCR clusters were specific to one donor.

The V gene lost 0 bases and the J gene lost 7 bases, with 12 bases spanning the gap. CDR1 and CDR2 (germline): DFQATT, SNEGSKA (reference sequence). CDR3 length: 13 residues. cDNA libraries for TCR alpha and TCR beta, carrying sample barcodes and UMIs, came from 5'RACE with constant-segment primers. TCRdb analysed the 5' RACE reads with MiXCR anew, one entry per CDR3 protein. Among some 330,000 distinct CDR3 sequences, around 20% were seen once, and the ten largest hold 12%. This TCR was recovered from an adult woman who had mild COVID-19 (a few samples of this study predate the infection). Cell type and time point are not known. The sequencing input was PBMCs or a T cell subset sorted from them (not recorded which). The chain is built from TRBV20-1 and TRBJ1-1, with unresolved D. The chain's CDR3 is CSARDRKSNEAFF. The DNA of the CDR3 is TGCAGTGCTAGAGATCGTAAGTCTAATGAAGCTTTCTTT.